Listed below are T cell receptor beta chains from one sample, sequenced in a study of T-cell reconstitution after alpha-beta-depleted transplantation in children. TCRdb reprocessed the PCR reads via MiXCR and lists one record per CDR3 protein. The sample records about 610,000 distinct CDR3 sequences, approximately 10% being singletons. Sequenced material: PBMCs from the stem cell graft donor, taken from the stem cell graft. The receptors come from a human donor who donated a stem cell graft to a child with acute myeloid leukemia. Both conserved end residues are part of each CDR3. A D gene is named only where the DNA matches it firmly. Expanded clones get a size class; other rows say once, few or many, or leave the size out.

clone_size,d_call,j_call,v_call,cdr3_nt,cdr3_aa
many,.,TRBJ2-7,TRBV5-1,TGCGCCAGCAGCTTGTCCTCCGGGGGTATTTACTACGAGCAGTACTTC,CASSLSSGGIYYEQYF
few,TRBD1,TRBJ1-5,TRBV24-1,TGTGCCACCAGTGATGCCGGGACAGGGAAGAGGCAGCCCCAGCATTTT,CATSDAGTGKRQPQHF
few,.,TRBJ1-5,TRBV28,TGTGCCAGCAGTTTAAAGGCGAGGCATCAGCCCCAGCATTTT,CASSLKARHQPQHF
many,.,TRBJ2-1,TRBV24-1,TGTGCCACCAGTGAGTACCAGGGTGGCAATGAGCAGTTCTTC,CATSEYQGGNEQFF
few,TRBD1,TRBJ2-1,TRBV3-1,TGTGCCAGCAGCCTCCGGGACAGGGGGCTAGAGAATGAGCAGTTCTTC,CASSLRDRGLENEQFF
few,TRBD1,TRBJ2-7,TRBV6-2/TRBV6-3,TGTGCCAGCAGTTACGGGACAGGGCTTGAGCAGTACTTC,CASSYGTGLEQYF
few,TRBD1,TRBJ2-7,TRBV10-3,TGTGCCATCAGTGAGCCGGGGACAGTCAGCTCCTACGAGCAGTACTTC,CAISEPGTVSSYEQYF
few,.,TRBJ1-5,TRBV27,TGTGCCAGCACCGTCCGGGACGGCGGTGGGTCTCAGCCCCAGCATTTT,CASTVRDGGGSQPQHF
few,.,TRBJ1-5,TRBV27,TGTGCCAGCAGTTTCCCAGGACAAGGGCCGAAAAATCAGCCCCAGCATTTT,CASSFPGQGPKNQPQHF
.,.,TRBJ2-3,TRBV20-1,TGCAGTGCTAGAGACAGCAAGTCAGATACGCAGTATTTT,CSARDSKSDTQYF
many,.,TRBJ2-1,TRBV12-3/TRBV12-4,TGTGCCAGCAGTTTATGGCGGGACCGAGACAATGAGCAGTTCTTC,CASSLWRDRDNEQFF
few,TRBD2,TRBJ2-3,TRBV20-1,TGCAGTGCTCCCCCCGCTTCTAGCGGGAGGGCCTCACTGTTCCCAGATACGCAGTATTTT,CSAPPASSGRASLFPDTQYF
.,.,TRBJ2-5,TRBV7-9,TGTGCCAGCAGCGCGGGACTTCAGGGGAAGACCCAGTACTTC,CASSAGLQGKTQYF
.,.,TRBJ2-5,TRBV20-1,TGCAGTGCTCCGTCATCCGGGGAGGTCGGGACCCAGTACTTC,CSAPSSGEVGTQYF
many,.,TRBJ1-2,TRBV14,TGTGCCAGCAGCCAGACGACTAACTATGGCTACACCTTC,CASSQTTNYGYTF
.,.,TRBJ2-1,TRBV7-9,TGTGCCAGCAGCTTAGTTGGCTATTACAATGAGCAGTTCTTC,CASSLVGYYNEQFF
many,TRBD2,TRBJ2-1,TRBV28,TGTGCCAGCAGAGCTAGCGGAAGCTCCTACAATGAGCAGTTCTTC,CASRASGSSYNEQFF
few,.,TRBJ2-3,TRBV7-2,TGTGCCAGCAGCTTAGAACCTCGGGGGGATACGCAGTATTTT,CASSLEPRGDTQYF
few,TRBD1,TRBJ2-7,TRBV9,TGTGCCAGCAGCGGTAGTAGAGACAGGGTTGCCTTCGACGAGCAGTACTTC,CASSGSRDRVAFDEQYF
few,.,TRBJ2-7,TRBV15,TGTGCCACCAGCAGACAGATCTCCATCGCAAGCTCCTACGAGCAGTACTTC,CATSRQISIASSYEQYF
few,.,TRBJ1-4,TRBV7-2,TGTGCCAGCAGCCCCGGACCTGGAGGGGAAAAACTGTTTTTT,CASSPGPGGEKLFF
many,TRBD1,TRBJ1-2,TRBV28,TGTGCCAGCAGGGCACCCATGGGACAGGGAGCGATACCCTATGGCTACACCTTC,CASRAPMGQGAIPYGYTF
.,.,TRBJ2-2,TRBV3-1,TGTGCCAGCAGCCAAGAGGCCTTAACGATAGCCGGGGAGCTGTTTTTT,CASSQEALTIAGELFF
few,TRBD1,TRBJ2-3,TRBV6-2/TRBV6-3,TGTGCCAGCAGTTATAACGTCCGGGACAGGACTACAGATACGCAGTATTTT,CASSYNVRDRTTDTQYF
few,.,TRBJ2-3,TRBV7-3,TGTGCCAGCAGCTTAATTGGCAGCTTCACAGATACGCAGTATTTT,CASSLIGSFTDTQYF
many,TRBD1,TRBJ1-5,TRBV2,TGTGCCAGCAGGCGCGGGACAGTCCATAGCAATCAGCCCCAGCATTTT,CASRRGTVHSNQPQHF
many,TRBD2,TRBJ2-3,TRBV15,TGTGCCACCAGCAGTAGGACTAGTCCTAGCACAGATACGCAGTATTTT,CATSSRTSPSTDTQYF
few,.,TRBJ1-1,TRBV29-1,TGCAGCGTTGTCCAGGGGCTCACTGAAGCTTTCTTT,CSVVQGLTEAFF
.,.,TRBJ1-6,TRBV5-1,TGCGCCAGCAGCTACGGGCCAGGGGTGAATTCACCCCTCCACTTT,CASSYGPGVNSPLHF
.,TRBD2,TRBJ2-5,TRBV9,TGTGCCAGCAGCGTAGGTGTAGCGGGAACCCAAGAGACCCAGTACTTC,CASSVGVAGTQETQYF
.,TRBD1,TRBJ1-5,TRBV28,TGTGCCAGCAGTTCACTCGCAGGGACAGGGGGCAATCAGCCCCAGCATTTT,CASSSLAGTGGNQPQHF
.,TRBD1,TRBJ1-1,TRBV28,TGTGCCATCTGGGACAGGAACACTGAAGCTTTCTTT,CAIWDRNTEAFF
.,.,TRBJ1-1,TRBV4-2,TGTGCCAGCAGCCGAGCCGGGACGAACACTGAAGCTTTCTTT,CASSRAGTNTEAFF
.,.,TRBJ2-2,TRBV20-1,TGCAGTGCTGTAGAGGGTCGGAAGAACACCGGGGAGCTGTTTTTT,CSAVEGRKNTGELFF
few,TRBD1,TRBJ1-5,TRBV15,TGTGCCACCAGCAGAGTCGCCGGTTCCTCAGGGGGCCTCTGGTCAAGCAATCAGCCCCAGCATTTT,CATSRVAGSSGGLWSSNQPQHF
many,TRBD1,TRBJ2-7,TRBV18,TGTGCCAGCTCACCGGGACAGGCGACTTTTCAGTACTTC,CASSPGQATFQYF
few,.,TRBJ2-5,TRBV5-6,TGTGCCAGCAGCCCCCCTGGGGCGGGGTACCAAGAGACCCAGTACTTC,CASSPPGAGYQETQYF
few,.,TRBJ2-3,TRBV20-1,TGCAGTGCTAGGTTCCTAGCCCGCACAGATACGCAGTATTTT,CSARFLARTDTQYF
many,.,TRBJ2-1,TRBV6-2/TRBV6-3,TGTGCCAGCAGCCCCATAGGGTCCCAGTTCTTC,CASSPIGSQFF
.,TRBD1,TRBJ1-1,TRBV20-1,TGCAGTGCAAGTCCCGGGACAGGGGTAAACACTGAAGCTTTCTTT,CSASPGTGVNTEAFF
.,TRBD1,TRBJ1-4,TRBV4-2,TGTGCCAGCAGCCAGGCCGACAGGGCAACTAATGAAAAACTGTTTTTT,CASSQADRATNEKLFF
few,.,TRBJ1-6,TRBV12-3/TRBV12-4,TGTGCCAGCAGTTTAGGACAGACTCATCAATCACCCCTCCACTTT,CASSLGQTHQSPLHF
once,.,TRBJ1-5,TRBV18,TGTGCCAGCTCACTGTCAGGGAATGATCAGCCCCAGCATTTT,CASSLSGNDQPQHF
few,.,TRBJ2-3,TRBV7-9,TGTGCCAGCAGCTTCGACAGGTTCACAGATACGCAGTATTTT,CASSFDRFTDTQYF
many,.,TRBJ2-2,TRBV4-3,TGCGCCAGCAGCCAAGGGATGAGCGAGACCGGGGAGCTCTTTTTT,CASSQGMSETGELFF
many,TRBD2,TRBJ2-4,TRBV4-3,TGCGCCAGCAGCCAAGATCGCTTAGCGGGAGCCAACATTCAGTACTTC,CASSQDRLAGANIQYF
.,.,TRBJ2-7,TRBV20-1,TGCAGTGCTAGGGCGAGCTACGAGCAGTACTTC,CSARASYEQYF
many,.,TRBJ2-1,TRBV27,TGTGCCAGCAGTTTCCGAGAGGGAGTCTACAATGAGCAGTTCTTC,CASSFREGVYNEQFF
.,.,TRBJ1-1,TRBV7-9,TGTGCCAGCAGCTTAGCGACGGGACAAGAGTGGAAGACTGAAGCTTTCTTT,CASSLATGQEWKTEAFF
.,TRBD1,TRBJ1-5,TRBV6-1,TGTGCCAGCAGTCGTGGGACAGGGGGGGGAAGTAGCAATCAGCCCCAGCATTTT,CASSRGTGGGSSNQPQHF
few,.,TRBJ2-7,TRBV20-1,TGCAGTGCTAGAGACCCCCCAGGGGATTCCTACTCGATCCCGTACGAGCAGTACTTC,CSARDPPGDSYSIPYEQYF
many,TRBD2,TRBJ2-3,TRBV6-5,TGTGCCAGCAGTAGACTAGCGGGAGGCTCAGATACGCAGTATTTT,CASSRLAGGSDTQYF
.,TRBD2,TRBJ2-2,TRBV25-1,TGTGCCAACAGAAGCGGGAATCTGGACACCGGGGAGCTGTTTTTT,CANRSGNLDTGELFF
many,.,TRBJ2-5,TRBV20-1,TGCAGTGCTAGCTATCGGGCGCTGGAGACCCAGTACTTC,CSASYRALETQYF
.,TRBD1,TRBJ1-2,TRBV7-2,TGTGCCAGCAGCCCTAGACAGGGAAACGAAGATGGCTACACCTTC,CASSPRQGNEDGYTF